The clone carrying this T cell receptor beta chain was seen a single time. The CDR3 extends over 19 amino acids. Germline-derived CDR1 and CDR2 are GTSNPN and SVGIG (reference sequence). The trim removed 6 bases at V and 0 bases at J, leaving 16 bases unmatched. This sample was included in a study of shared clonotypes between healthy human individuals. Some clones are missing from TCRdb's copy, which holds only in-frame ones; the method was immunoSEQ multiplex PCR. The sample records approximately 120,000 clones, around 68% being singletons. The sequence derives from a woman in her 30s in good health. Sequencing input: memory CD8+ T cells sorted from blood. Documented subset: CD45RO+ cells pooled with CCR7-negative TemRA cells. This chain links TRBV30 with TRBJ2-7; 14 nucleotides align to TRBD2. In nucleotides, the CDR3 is TGTGCCTGCCTCATCCCGGGACTAGCGGGAGAGAAGAGCTCCTACGAGCAGTACTTC. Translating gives CACLIPGLAGEKSSYEQYF.